This TCR beta chain comes out of a study of cytomegalovirus exposure and HLA in healthy donors. J was trimmed by 7 bases and V by 2 bases; bases with no gene match: 10. Germline values: CDR1 ENHRY, CDR2 SYGVKD. The CDR3 totals 15 residues. Worth noting for this clone: The antigen is unknown.

The primer mix had 60 Vbeta and 13 Jbeta primers. Repertoires were generated with immunoSEQ multiplex PCR, while TCRdb's copy carries only in-frame clones and drops some. The sample holds 150,000 to 200,000 clones, over 80% seen once. Study observations and caveats: Specific recognition of CMV antigens was confirmed in vitro for a few chains (all CMV-associated). A later analysis showed TCR association rates differing by HLA locus, peaking at DRB1 and lowest at HLA-C. The presence/absence work took it that sequencing depth was about the same across donors. Exclusion as indistinguishable affected some V segments, including TRBV6-2 and TRBV6-3.

The chain has TRBV10-3 and TRBJ1-1; TRBD1 matches at 7 bases. The receptor's source is a human donor in good health. The sample comprised PBMCs. CDR3 bases: TGTGCCATCAGTGAGGTTGTGGGGGCAGGGGGTGAAGCTTTCTTT. It codes for CAISEVVGAGGEAFF.